This T cell receptor beta chain derives from a study of blood T cells in healthy people across ages. Findings and caveats of the study: There was no known CMV status for donors, so expanded clonotype changes were possibly confounded.

The authors ran a second PCR of about 7 to 11 cycles using a sample-barcoded 5' primer and a J-beta primer mix. Each CDR3 protein gets one entry after TCRdb re-called the 5' RACE reads with MiXCR. The table records over 1,500,000 distinct CDR3 sequences, around 40% of them present only once. Trimming stripped 5 bases from V and 8 bases from J, with 15 bases between. This CDR3 has 13 amino acids. This clonotype has only one observation. The antigen remains unidentified. This sequence was found in a human donor in good health. V gene TRBV12-3 or TRBV12-4 combines with J gene TRBJ1-2; a weak D match, TRBD1 (5 bases). The material sequenced was blood. The CDR3 loop reads CASSPGWQLGYTF. The CDR3 nucleotides are TGTGCCAGCAGTCCAGGGTGGCAACTAGGCTACACCTTC.